This TCR beta chain was captured in a study of blood T cell repertoires in COVID-19. Study summary: T cells, B-cell-depleted T cells, or PBMCs provided the cDNA or gDNA that served as material.

The germline CDR1 and CDR2 sequences are MDHEN and SYDVKM. V shed 6 bases and J 8 bases; nucleotides not matched to a gene: 10. CDR3 length equals 15 residues. This clone was counted between two and nine times. Authors' analysis steps: Amplification with reference gene primers provided the estimates of nucleated cell counts. Libraries were prepared by immunoSEQ multiplex PCR; TCRdb keeps only in-frame clonotypes and omits some of them. V and J calls and clone size are those listed in that table; D and trimming were worked out from the DNA. The sample carries tens of thousands of clones, 75% to 85% recorded once.

This TCR was sampled from a man aged 60-69 years with acute or convalescent COVID-19. The sample was peripheral blood. V and J are TRBV28 and TRBJ1-6; the match to TRBD1 covers 7 bases. CDR3 coding DNA: TGTGCCAGCAGCCCAAGGACAGGTGGCTATTCACCCCTCCACTTT. Translating it yields CASSPRTGGYSPLHF.